These 14 T cell receptor beta chains share one sample of origin, sequenced in a study of T cells in tuberculosis. Here immunoSEQ multiplex PCR was the method, and the copy in TCRdb shows in-frame clones only, minus some. The sample includes more than 20,000 clones, roughly 88% seen only once; the top ten take 14% to 15%. Time point described: new active TB diagnosis, blood taken before or within 7 days of starting treatment. The sequencing used PBMCs, collected at tuberculosis diagnosis. The receptors stem from an adult with tuberculosis.

The V gene is TRBV18, the J gene TRBJ2-1, with D possibly being TRBD2 (6 bases). The CDR3 covers 15 residues. Germline loops: CDR1 KGHSH, CDR2 LQKENI. The V end was cut by 2 bases, the J end by 2 bases, with 10 bases between. CDR3 sequence (DNA): TGTGCCAGCTCACCAGCGGGATTAACCTACAATGAGCAGTTCTTC. This encodes CASSPAGLTYNEQFF.

The chain uses TRBV30 and TRBJ2-3, with 7 bases matching TRBD2. This CDR3 region has 15 residues. The junction had 10 bases not matched to a gene; V was cut back by 1 base and J by 6 bases. Germline V gene sequence: CDR1 GTSNPN, CDR2 SVGIG (reference sequence). DNA for the CDR3: TGTGCCTGGAGTGGTCCCAGAAGCGGGGAGGATACGCAGTATTTT. Encoded protein: CAWSGPRSGEDTQYF.

The rearrangement links TRBV30 to TRBJ2-1; 11 bases align to TRBD2. From germline, CDR1 is GTSNPN and CDR2 SVGIG (reference sequence). The CDR3 runs 15 residues. V lost 1 base and J lost 7; bases outside the gene matches: 6. The CDR3 sequence is CAWSALAGGENEQFF. The CDR3 region has the DNA TGTGCCTGGAGTGCCCTAGCGGGGGGAGAGAATGAGCAGTTCTTC.

This clone turned up a few times. The V and J genes are TRBV5-8 and TRBJ1-6; 11 bases line up with TRBD1. The CDR3 runs 12 residues. V was pared by 5 bases and J by 17 bases, with 6 bases of the junction left unmatched. CDR1 and CDR2 from the germline V gene are SGHTS and YDEGEE. CDR3 sequence: CASRSGQGAIHF. The CDR3 DNA sequence: TGTGCCAGCAGATCCGGACAGGGGGCGATCCACTTT.

The V and J genes are TRBV7-9 and TRBJ2-7, with a possible D match to TRBD2 (5 bases). CDR1 SEHNR and CDR2 FQNEAQ come from the germline V gene (reference sequence). The CDR3 has 12 amino acids. Trimming took 11 bases from V and 1 from J, leaving 12 bases between them. The CDR3 bases are TGTGCCGGTGAGGGAACTTCCTACGAGCAGTACTTC. Its protein product is CAGEGTSYEQYF.

For the CDR3, the DNA is TGTGCCAGCAGTCCACAGGATTATAGGGCCTACGAGCAGTACTTC. Amino acids: CASSPQDYRAYEQYF. The genes are TRBV27 and TRBJ2-7; TRBD1 is a possible D gene (5 bases). CDR1 is MNHEY and CDR2 is SMNVEV in the germline V gene (reference sequence). This CDR3 is 15 amino acids long. Trimming took 5 bases from V and 2 from J, leaving 16 bases between them.

CDR3 residues: CASSFLASPETQYF. The CDR3 nucleotides are TGCGCCAGCAGCTTTTTAGCCTCCCCAGAGACCCAGTACTTC. The chain combines TRBV5-1 with TRBJ2-5; no reliable D call. From germline, CDR1 is SGHRS and CDR2 YFSETQ. Trimming took 2 bases from V and 4 from J, leaving 12 bases between them. CDR3 length equals 14 residues.

The gene calls are TRBV28 and TRBJ1-3; 7 bases agree with TRBD1. Germline values: CDR1 MDHEN, CDR2 SYDVKM. The CDR3 totals 15 residues. Germline trimming cut 5 bases from V and 2 bases from J; bases unmatched to any gene: 6. This CDR3 is CASSTGQPAGNTIYF. The CDR3 coding sequence is TGTGCCAGCAGTACGGGACAGCCGGCTGGAAACACCATATATTTT.

This clone appeared once. The chain recombines TRBV29-1 with TRBJ1-2; 8 bases match TRBD1. CDR1 SQVTM and CDR2 ANQGSEA come from the germline V gene. This CDR3 is 13 amino acids long. Trimming removed 2 bases from V and 6 bases from J; junction bases left unmatched: 5. CDR3 loop: CSVERDRGHGYTF. The CDR3 nucleotides are TGCAGCGTTGAAAGAGACAGGGGTCATGGCTACACCTTC.

The V call is TRBV19, the J call TRBJ2-5, with 9 bases identical to TRBD1. The CDR3 has 15 amino acids. V shed 4 bases, J shed 5 bases, and the junction held 8 bases outside the gene matches. CDR1 and CDR2 (germline): LNHDA, SQIVND (reference sequence). In nucleotides, the CDR3 is TGTGCCAGTAGTACCGGACAGGGGAAGGGGGAGACCCAGTACTTC. This encodes CASSTGQGKGETQYF.

The chain employs TRBV10-3 and TRBJ2-5; 8 bases align to TRBD1. Losses at the gene ends were 2 bases for V and 5 bases for J; bases not matched to a gene: 13. This CDR3 region has 17 residues. CDR1 is ENHRY, CDR2 SYGVKD, per germline. The CDR3 loop reads CAISEPPGQGYGETQYF. CDR3 DNA: TGTGCCATCAGTGAGCCCCCAGGACAGGGCTACGGGGAGACCCAGTACTTC.

V gene TRBV6-5 combines with J gene TRBJ2-2; 7 bases map to TRBD2. The CDR3 is 15 amino acids. Germline V gene lookup returns CDR1 MNHEY and CDR2 SVGAGI. V lost 1 base, J lost 3 bases, and 2 bases stayed unmatched. CDR3: CASSYLGGDTGELFF. In nucleotides, the CDR3 is TGTGCCAGCAGTTACTTGGGGGGGGACACCGGGGAGCTGTTTTTT.

This chain links TRBV5-1 with TRBJ2-5, with D uncertain. The germline CDR1 and CDR2 sequences are SGHRS and YFSETQ. Trimming removed 2 bases at V and 1 base at J, with 6 bases between. CDR3 length equals 13 residues. The CDR3 region is CASSLNTQETQYF. In DNA form, the CDR3 reads TGCGCCAGCAGCTTAAACACCCAAGAGACCCAGTACTTC.

The chain couples TRBV10-3 to TRBJ2-3; 9 nucleotides line up with TRBD1. Per the germline V gene, CDR1 is ENHRY and CDR2 is SYGVKD. This CDR3 comprises 16 residues. Trimming cost V 4 bases and J 3 bases; bases outside gene matches: 8. The CDR3 here is CAISGPDRGGTDTQYF. The CDR3 region has the DNA TGTGCCATCAGTGGGCCCGACAGGGGGGGAACAGATACGCAGTATTTT.